The 13 T cell receptor beta chains below were found in one sample sequenced in a study of beta chain features in type 1 diabetes. The study, taken as a whole, reports: Type 1 diabetes patients showed a moderate but significant shortening of TCRB CDR3s in all four CD4+ subsets.

Antigen specificity for these receptors is unknown. The sequenced template was cDNA made from the entire isolated RNA. Sequenced by immunoSEQ multiplex PCR; TCRdb stores in-frame clones only, minus some. The table records 400,000 or so clones, around 12% of them present only once. Sequenced input: naive CD4+ T cells from blood. The receptors were gathered from a woman younger than 30 with type 1 diabetes.

This chain joins TRBV7-9 and TRBJ2-3; a weak D match, TRBD1 (5 bases). Germline values: CDR1 SEHNR, CDR2 FQNEAQ (reference sequence). The V end was cut by 5 bases, the J end by 0 bases, with 12 bases between. The CDR3 consists of 15 residues. The CDR3 sequence is CASSPQGSSTDTQYF. The CDR3 nucleotides are TGTGCCAGCAGCCCTCAGGGATCTAGCACAGATACGCAGTATTTT.

CDR3 bases: TGCGCCAGCAGTCCTGACAGGGGTTTCACAAATGAGCAGTTCTTC. It encodes CASSPDRGFTNEQFF. This chain uses TRBV5-1 with TRBJ2-1; TRBD1 matches at 8 bases. After removal of 5 bases from V and 7 bases from J, the junction contained 11 bases not matched to a gene. Germline CDR1 reads SGHRS; CDR2 reads YFSETQ. The CDR3 loop spans 15 amino acids.

V and J are TRBV2 and TRBJ2-5; TRBD2 aligns across 13 bases. The CDR3 extends over 16 amino acids. CDR1 is SNHLY and CDR2 is FYNNEI in the germline V gene. Losses at the gene ends were 5 bases for V and 7 bases for J; bases not matched to a gene: 10. Here the CDR3 DNA reads TGTGCCAGCAGTACCGAGACTAGCGGGAGGAGAGGGACCCAGTACTTC. It encodes CASSTETSGRRGTQYF.

A few counts support this clone. CDR3 protein: CASSAKREGGELFF. CDR3 bases: TGTGCCAGCAGCGCTAAGCGGGAGGGCGGGGAGCTGTTTTTT. The rearrangement links TRBV2 to TRBJ2-2; 10 bases are a match to TRBD2. The CDR3 spans 14 residues. Germline V gene lookup returns CDR1 SNHLY and CDR2 FYNNEI. With V trimmed by 6 bases and J by 7 bases, 5 bases remained unmatched.

This clone has a handful of counts. The gene calls are TRBV27 and TRBJ2-1; maybe TRBD1 (5 bases). The germline V gene has CDR1 MNHEY and CDR2 SMNVEV (reference sequence). Trimming stripped 5 bases from V and 10 bases from J, with 12 bases between. This CDR3 has 12 residues. The CDR3 is CASSKSTGEQFF. In DNA form, the CDR3 reads TGTGCCAGCAGTAAAAGCACAGGAGAGCAGTTCTTC.

The sample holds one count of this clone. The chain carries TRBV2 and TRBJ1-2; tentatively, D is TRBD1 (5 bases). V was cut by 5 bases and J by 7 bases, with 14 bases left in between. Germline CDR1 and CDR2: SNHLY and FYNNEI. This CDR3 contains 13 residues. The chain's CDR3 is CASSSGTFGGYTF. CDR3 DNA: TGTGCCAGCAGTTCGGGGACTTTTGGTGGCTACACCTTC.

This chain uses TRBV5-1 with TRBJ2-1, with 8 bases aligning to TRBD2. With 6 bases clipped from V and 9 bases from J, the junction kept 14 bases outside the gene matches. Germline values: CDR1 SGHRS, CDR2 YFSETQ. This CDR3 region has 15 residues. CDR3 residues: CASTGVSGGPGEQFF. The CDR3 DNA follows: TGCGCCAGCACAGGGGTCTCGGGAGGGCCGGGTGAGCAGTTCTTC.

This chain joins TRBV4-3 and TRBJ1-2; TRBD1 agrees at 8 bases. J gave up 3 bases and V 10 bases, and 4 bases lay outside the gene matches. Per germline, CDR1 LGHNA and CDR2 YSLEER. This CDR3 contains 12 residues. The CDR3 loop reads CATMTGDYGYTF. In nucleotides, the CDR3 is TGCGCCACCATGACAGGGGACTATGGCTACACCTTC.

This rearrangement joins TRBV7-2 to TRBJ2-5; possibly TRBD2 for D (5 bases). The CDR3 consists of 14 residues. Deletions cut 8 bases from V and 4 bases from J, with 17 bases between. The germline CDR1 and CDR2 sequences are SGHTA and FQGNSA. CDR3: CASDPTSFGETQYF. As DNA, the CDR3 is TGTGCCAGCGACCCTACTAGTTTTGGAGAGACCCAGTACTTC.

V usage is TRBV6-6 and J usage is TRBJ2-1; TRBD1 might be the D (7 bases). Germline V lookup: CDR1 MNHNY, CDR2 SVGAGI (reference sequence). V was pared by 1 base and J by 4 bases, with 11 bases between. The CDR3 sequence is 15 residues long. CDR3 DNA sequence: TGTGCCAGCAGTTACTTTTCAGGGGGGTACAATGAGCAGTTCTTC. This sequence encodes CASSYFSGGYNEQFF.

The chain joins TRBV7-9 to TRBJ1-5; perhaps TRBD1 as D (6 bases). Trimming took 4 bases from V and 7 from J, leaving 14 bases between them. The CDR3 spans 14 residues. CDR1 is SEHNR and CDR2 is FQNEAQ in the germline V gene (reference sequence). The DNA for the CDR3 is TGTGCCAGCAGCTCCCAGGGGTTCAACCAGCCCCAGCATTTT. It codes for CASSSQGFNQPQHF.

The table lists this clone with a few counts. The chain couples TRBV5-1 to TRBJ2-1; D unclear. CDR1 SGHRS and CDR2 YFSETQ come from the germline V gene. The CDR3 sequence is 12 residues long. V gave up 1 base and J gave up 10 bases, with 9 bases separating them. CDR3 amino acids: CASSLRSDEQFF. Written as DNA, the CDR3 is TGCGCCAGCAGCTTGAGGAGTGACGAGCAGTTCTTC.

The CDR3 region has the DNA TGTGCCAGCAGCTTGACAGGGGCCCTCTATGGCTACACCTTC. Translated: CASSLTGALYGYTF. The V gene is TRBV5-4, the J gene TRBJ1-2; the match to TRBD1 covers 7 bases. The CDR3 length is 14 residues. V trimming: 1 base; J trimming: 4 bases; junction bases outside the gene matches: 4. CDR1 is SGHNT, CDR2 YYREEE, per germline (reference sequence).